The 29 T cell receptor beta chains below come from one sample, sequenced in a study of immune evolution from preneoplasia to lung adenocarcinoma. Libraries were prepared by immunoSEQ multiplex PCR; TCRdb keeps only in-frame clonotypes and omits some of them. The repertoire holds under 3,500 clones, with 78% as singletons. What was sequenced was FFPE atypical adenomatous hyperplasia tissue from the lung. Subset described: atypical adenomatous hyperplasia (AAH), lung preneoplasia. The receptors come from a person between 65 and 80 years old with lung adenocarcinoma.

In this sample, this clone turned up a few times. The chain is built from TRBV27 and TRBJ1-2; 8 positions agree with TRBD1. This CDR3 has 14 residues. The V gene's germline CDR1 is MNHEY and CDR2 SMNVEV (reference sequence). Losses at the gene ends were 5 bases for V and 4 bases for J; bases not matched to a gene: 6. CDR3 sequence (DNA): TGTGCCAGCAGTCCGGAGACAGGGGCCTATGGCTACACCTTC. Amino acids: CASSPETGAYGYTF.

This clone has more than one count but fewer than ten. The chain has TRBV9 and TRBJ2-2; weak D call: TRBD1 (6 bases). Trimming took 4 bases from V and 1 from J, leaving 11 bases between them. From germline, CDR1 is SGDLS and CDR2 YYNGEE. The CDR3 loop spans 15 amino acids. CDR3 sequence (DNA): TGTGCCAGCAGCCAACGACAGGAGAACACCGGGGAGCTGTTTTTT. It encodes CASSQRQENTGELFF.

This clone was observed a single time. This chain joins TRBV9 and TRBJ2-3; TRBD2 agrees at 12 bases. This CDR3 is built from 15 residues. Germline CDR1 is SGDLS and CDR2 is YYNGEE. V lost 2 bases, J lost 6 bases, and 4 bases stayed unmatched. The CDR3 protein is CASSVTSGGYDTQYF. The CDR3 DNA reads TGTGCCAGCAGCGTCACTAGCGGGGGGTACGATACGCAGTATTTT.

This chain connects TRBV5-1 to TRBJ2-6, with a possible D match to TRBD1 (6 bases). CDR3 length equals 14 residues. CDR1 and CDR2 from the germline V gene are SGHRS and YFSETQ. The germline V and J ends were trimmed by 4 bases and 3 bases, with 8 bases remaining between them. CDR3: CASSTGNGANVLTF. Written as DNA, the CDR3 is TGCGCCAGCAGCACAGGGAATGGGGCCAACGTCCTGACTTTC.

The V call is TRBV30, the J call TRBJ1-1, with D possibly being TRBD1 (5 bases). CDR1 is GTSNPN and CDR2 is SVGIG in the germline V gene (reference sequence). This CDR3 has 14 amino acids. Trimming pared 0 bases from V and 0 bases from J, leaving 8 bases between. The CDR3 protein is CAWSVGVLNTEAFF. The CDR3 region has the DNA TGTGCCTGGAGTGTAGGGGTACTGAACACTGAAGCTTTCTTT. Full variable domain (outside the CDR3, taken from reference TRBV30 and TRBJ1-1): SQTIHQWPATLVQPVGSPLSLECTVEGTSNPNLYWYRQAAGRGLQLLFYSVGIGQISSEVPQNLSASRPQDRQFILSSKKLLLSDSGFYLCAWSVGVLNTEAFFGQGTRLTVV.

This clone turned up a few times. This rearrangement joins TRBV14 to TRBJ2-2; tentative D call: TRBD1 (6 bases). Germline V gene data show CDR1 as SGHDN and CDR2 as FVKESK. CDR3 size: 14 residues. Between the trimmed V and J ends, which lost 4 bases and 5 bases, there was a span of 11 bases. This CDR3 is CASSLQQGTGELFF. DNA of the CDR3: TGTGCCAGCAGCCTTCAACAGGGAACCGGGGAGCTGTTTTTT.

The chain links TRBV5-1 to TRBJ2-7; no definite D call. The V gene's germline CDR1 is SGHRS and CDR2 YFSETQ. This CDR3 spans 14 amino acids. Trimming stripped 0 bases from V and 1 base from J, with 8 bases between. Here the CDR3 DNA reads TGCGCCAGCAGCTTGGTGAAGTTTTCCTACGAGCAGTACTTC. Its protein is CASSLVKFSYEQYF.

The chain recombines TRBV19 with TRBJ1-5; D is uncertain. Trimming cost V 3 bases and J 4 bases, with 19 bases left between them. Per germline, CDR1 LNHDA and CDR2 SQIVND (reference sequence). The CDR3 loop spans 17 amino acids. CDR3 DNA: TGTGCCAGTAGTATTTCACAGACTTTAGCCGGGAATCAGCCCCAGCATTTT. Translation: CASSISQTLAGNQPQHF.

The chain joins TRBV5-1 to TRBJ2-5, with D uncertain. The J call may not be correct, given that the DNA end is closer to TRBJ2-7. The CDR3 is made up of 13 amino acids. Germline CDR1 is SGHRS and CDR2 is YFSETQ. The DNA for the CDR3 is TGCGCCAGCAGCTTGGATCTGAACTACGAGCAGTACTTC. Translating gives CASSLDLNYEQYF.

The gene calls are TRBV7-2 and TRBJ1-4, with D unclear. Germline V gives CDR1 SGHTA, CDR2 FQGNSA. CDR3 size: 13 residues. Trimming shortened V by 5 bases and J by 8 bases, and 12 bases separated the two germline ends. The CDR3 DNA follows: TGTGCCAGCAGCCTCATAGTAAACGAAAAACTGTTTTTT. Its protein is CASSLIVNEKLFF.

CDR3 loop: CTSSQDSGTSGRNNEQFF. Here the CDR3 DNA reads TGCACCAGCAGCCAAGATTCGGGGACTAGCGGGAGGAACAATGAGCAGTTCTTC. V and J are TRBV1 and TRBJ2-1; the D call TRBD2 from the table was never checked on the DNA. TRBV1 is recorded as a pseudogene. The CDR3 loop spans 18 amino acids.

The chain employs TRBV7-9 and TRBJ2-7, with 8 bases identical to TRBD1. Unmatched junction bases numbered 7, after V lost 5 bases and J lost 4 bases. This CDR3 contains 14 residues. In germline, CDR1 is SEHNR, CDR2 FQNEAQ (reference sequence). The CDR3: CASSAGQVTYEQYF. The CDR3 DNA is TGTGCCAGCAGCGCGGGACAGGTAACTTACGAGCAGTACTTC. Supplemented by reference TRBV7-9 and TRBJ2-7, the full variable domain reads DTGVSQNPRHKITKRGQNVTFRCDPISEHNRLYWYRQTLGQGPEFLTYFQNEAQLEKSRLLSDRFSAERPKGSFSTLEIQRTEQGDSAMYLCASSAGQVTYEQYFGPGTRLTVT.

The rearrangement joins TRBV10-3 to TRBJ2-5; 12 positions agree with TRBD1. Germline V gives CDR1 ENHRY, CDR2 SYGVKD. This CDR3 is built from 15 residues. The V gene end was trimmed by 5 bases and the J gene end by 3 bases; junction bases not matched to a gene: 4. The CDR3 DNA is TGTGCCATCAGTCCGGGACAGGGGGCTGAAGAGACCCAGTACTTC. Translation: CAISPGQGAEETQYF.

The chain recombines TRBV29-1 with TRBJ1-2, with 7 bases aligning to TRBD1. The germline gives CDR1 SQVTM, CDR2 ANQGSEA. V shed 8 bases, J shed 7 bases, and the junction held 7 bases outside the gene matches. The CDR3 sequence is 11 residues long. This CDR3 is CSLRQGGGYTF. The CDR3 DNA is TGCAGCCTCCGACAGGGTGGTGGCTACACCTTC.

The rearrangement joins TRBV5-8 to TRBJ2-3; D is perhaps TRBD2 (5 bases). The germline V gene encodes CDR1 SGHTS and CDR2 YDEGEE. The CDR3 extends over 20 amino acids. V gave up 0 bases and J gave up 1 base, with 24 bases separating them. The DNA for the CDR3 is TGTGCCAGCAGCTTGGGCCTAACCTCACAGCTCGGGATGGGCACAGATACGCAGTATTTT. Translation: CASSLGLTSQLGMGTDTQYF. Filled out from reference TRBV5-8 and TRBJ2-3, the complete variable domain reads EAGVTQSPTHLIKTRGQQATLRCSPISGHTSVYWYQQALGLGLQFLLWYDEGEERNRGNFPPRFSGRQFPNYSSELNVNALELEDSALYLCASSLGLTSQLGMGTDTQYFGPGTRLTVL.

The chain carries TRBV5-8 and TRBJ2-2, with TRBD1 identical over 7 bases. From germline, CDR1 is SGHTS and CDR2 YDEGEE. The CDR3 is made up of 16 amino acids. J gave up 1 base and V 4 bases, and 7 bases lay outside the gene matches. CDR3 nucleotide sequence: TGTGCCAGCAGCCTTACAGGGGCCGGGAACACCGGGGAGCTGTTTTTT. Its protein product is CASSLTGAGNTGELFF.

There are a few counts of this clone. The chain carries TRBV30 and TRBJ2-3, with TRBD2 identical over 9 bases. V was pared by 5 bases and J by 2 bases, with 5 bases of the junction left unmatched. The CDR3 length is 14 residues. CDR1 and CDR2 (germline): GTSNPN, SVGIG (reference sequence). The DNA for the CDR3 is TGTGCCTGGGCCAGCGGGAGGCCCACAGATACGCAGTATTTT. It specifies CAWASGRPTDTQYF.

This rearrangement joins TRBV19 to TRBJ1-5; the match to TRBD1 covers 9 bases. The CDR3 consists of 15 residues. CDR1 and CDR2 (germline): LNHDA, SQIVND (reference sequence). The ends lost 8 bases at V and 4 bases at J; junction bases unmatched: 9. The CDR3 DNA reads TGTGCCAGTCTCTGGGGACAGGGTGGAAATCAGCCCCAGCATTTT. This encodes CASLWGQGGNQPQHF.

The V call is TRBV5-8, the J call TRBJ2-7; 9 bases map to TRBD1. Germline CDR1 reads SGHTS; CDR2 reads YDEGEE. V shed 0 bases and J 5 bases; nucleotides not matched to a gene: 6. The CDR3 totals 15 residues. CDR3 nucleotides: TGTGCCAGCAGCTTGGTGGACAGGGGTTCCCACGAGCAGTACTTC. Residues: CASSLVDRGSHEQYF. Together with reference TRBV5-8 and TRBJ2-7, the CDR3 gives the full variable domain: EAGVTQSPTHLIKTRGQQATLRCSPISGHTSVYWYQQALGLGLQFLLWYDEGEERNRGNFPPRFSGRQFPNYSSELNVNALELEDSALYLCASSLVDRGSHEQYFGPGTRLTVT.

This rearrangement joins TRBV5-1 to TRBJ2-1; no firm D call. The germline gives CDR1 SGHRS, CDR2 YFSETQ. V lost 1 base, J lost 5 bases, and 7 bases lay in between. CDR3 length: 13 residues. The CDR3 bases are TGCGCCAGCAGCTTGAATACCAACAATGAGCAGTTCTTC. Translating it yields CASSLNTNNEQFF.

V is TRBV11-2 and J is TRBJ1-1; D not certain. The CDR3 consists of 15 residues. The ends were cut back, 1 base at V and 4 bases at J, with 13 bases in the middle. CDR1 is SGHAT and CDR2 is FQNNGV in the germline V gene. In DNA, the CDR3 is TGTGCCAGCAGCTTAGGGCCTCACATCAGCACTGAAGCTTTCTTT. Encoded protein: CASSLGPHISTEAFF.

This chain joins TRBV27 and TRBJ1-1; 7 positions match TRBD1. This CDR3 is 12 amino acids long. The germline V gene encodes CDR1 MNHEY and CDR2 SMNVEV (reference sequence). V shed 6 bases and J 10 bases; nucleotides not matched to a gene: 8. This CDR3 is CASRTGQLTAFF. The CDR3 nucleotides read TGTGCCAGCAGGACGGGACAGCTGACAGCTTTCTTT.

The rearrangement joins TRBV5-1 to TRBJ2-7, with 9 bases that match TRBD1. The CDR3 consists of 15 residues. Germline assignment: CDR1 SGHRS and CDR2 YFSETQ. V lost 2 bases and J lost 4; bases outside the gene matches: 7. The CDR3 loop is CASSFGTGLLYEQYF. CDR3 DNA: TGCGCCAGCAGCTTCGGGACAGGGTTATTGTACGAGCAGTACTTC. Variable domain in full (rest from reference TRBV5-1 and TRBJ2-7): KAGVTQTPRYLIKTRGQQVTLSCSPISGHRSVSWYQQTPGQGLQFLFEYFSETQRNKGNFPGRFSGRQFSNSRSEMNVSTLELGDSALYLCASSFGTGLLYEQYFGPGTRLTVT.

V is TRBV18 and J is TRBJ2-3, with 10 bases fitting TRBD2. This CDR3 comprises 16 residues. In germline, CDR1 is KGHSH, CDR2 LQKENI. With V trimmed by 6 bases and J by 0 bases, 6 bases remained unmatched. CDR3 region: CASSRTSGPSTDTQYF. The CDR3 DNA sequence: TGTGCCAGCTCTCGGACTAGCGGACCAAGCACAGATACGCAGTATTTT.

The chain couples TRBV19 to TRBJ2-7; tentative D call: TRBD2 (6 bases). The CDR3 covers 16 residues. V was clipped by 5 bases and J by 1 base, with 18 bases between them. Germline loops: CDR1 LNHDA, CDR2 SQIVND (reference sequence). In DNA, the CDR3 is TGTGCCAGTAGTGATCGACTCGTGGGGGGATCCTACGAGCAGTACTTC. Residues: CASSDRLVGGSYEQYF.

The chain joins TRBV6-1 to TRBJ1-1; 10 positions agree with TRBD1. The CDR3 has 13 residues. Germline assignment: CDR1 MNHNS and CDR2 SASEGT. V lost 6 bases, J lost 6 bases, and 4 bases stayed unmatched. The CDR3 bases are TGTGCCAGCAGCGACAGGGGGCGGGCTGAAGCTTTCTTT. This gives the protein CASSDRGRAEAFF.

The chain is built from TRBV7-2 and TRBJ2-5; tentatively, D is TRBD2 (6 bases). The V end lost 3 bases, the J end lost 2 bases, and 10 bases lay between the germline ends. The germline V gene has CDR1 SGHTA and CDR2 FQGNSA. CDR3 length equals 14 residues. The CDR3 sequence is CASSFVGGQETQYF. The CDR3 DNA is TGTGCCAGCAGCTTCGTGGGAGGTCAAGAGACCCAGTACTTC. The full variable domain, rest sourced from reference TRBV7-2 and TRBJ2-5, is GAGVSQSPSNKVTEKGKDVELRCDPISGHTALYWYRQSLGQGLEFLIYFQGNSAPDKSGLPSDRFSAERTGGSVSTLTIQRTQQEDSAVYLCASSFVGGQETQYFGPGTRLLVL.

The rearrangement joins TRBV4-1 to TRBJ1-1; TRBD1 agrees at 8 bases. Germline V gene data show CDR1 as MGHRA and CDR2 as YSYEKL. The ends lost 4 bases at V and 1 base at J; junction bases unmatched: 11. This CDR3 region has 17 residues. In DNA, the CDR3 is TGCGCCAGCAGCCCGCAGATAACAGGGGGGGAGAACACTGAAGCTTTCTTT. The encoded protein is CASSPQITGGENTEAFF.

The J gene is TRBJ2-1, the V gene TRBV4-2, with 11 nucleotides matching TRBD2. CDR1 LGHNA and CDR2 YNFKEQ come from the germline V gene. This CDR3 spans 16 amino acids. V lost 0 bases, J lost 10 bases, and 8 bases stayed unmatched. CDR3: CASSQEGSGRAGEQFF. The CDR3 coding sequence is TGTGCCAGCAGCCAAGAGGGTAGCGGGAGGGCCGGGGAGCAGTTCTTC.